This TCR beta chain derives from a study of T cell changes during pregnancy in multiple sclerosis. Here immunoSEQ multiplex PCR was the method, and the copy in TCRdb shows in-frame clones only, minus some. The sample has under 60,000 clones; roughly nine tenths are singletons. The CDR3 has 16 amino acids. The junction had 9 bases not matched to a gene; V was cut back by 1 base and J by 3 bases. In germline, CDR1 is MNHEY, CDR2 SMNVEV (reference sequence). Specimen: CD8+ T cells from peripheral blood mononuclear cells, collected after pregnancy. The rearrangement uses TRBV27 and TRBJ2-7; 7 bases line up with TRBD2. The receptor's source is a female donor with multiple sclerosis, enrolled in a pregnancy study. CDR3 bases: TGTGCCAGCAGTTTATTCAGCGGGACTTCATTCTACGAGCAGTACTTC. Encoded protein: CASSLFSGTSFYEQYF.